This entry lists 12 T cell receptor beta chains sequenced from one sample in a study of early T cells in non-severe SARS-CoV-2 infection. TCRdb redid the calling of the 5' RACE reads with MiXCR, one entry per CDR3 protein. The sample consists of tens of thousands of distinct CDR3 sequences, 14% to 15% of them appearing once. Sequenced: whole blood. Receptors were obtained from an adult who was a healthcare worker with PCR-confirmed SARS-CoV-2 infection or an uninfected control (not recorded which).

This clonotype came up a few times. This chain joins TRBV29-1 and TRBJ1-1; no definite D call. Germline loops: CDR1 SQVTM, CDR2 ANQGSEA. This CDR3 is 13 amino acids long. V was cut by 1 base and J by 1 base, with 7 bases left in between. In DNA, the CDR3 is TGCAGCGTTGAAGGGGCAGGGAACACTGAAGCTTTCTTT. The encoded protein is CSVEGAGNTEAFF.

CDR3 sequence: CASSSGDPGNEQFF. The CDR3, as DNA: TGTGCCAGCAGCTCAGGGGACCCGGGCAATGAGCAGTTCTTC. This sequence joins TRBV7-8 and TRBJ2-1; D perhaps matches TRBD1 (6 bases). The germline V and J ends were trimmed by 4 bases and 6 bases, with 13 bases remaining between them. There are 14 residues in the CDR3. Looked up from germline, CDR1 is SGHVS and CDR2 is FQNEAQ.

This clonotype was recorded a few times. CDR3 sequence reads: CASSPLWTTGDYGYTF. The CDR3 coding sequence is TGTGCCAGCAGCCCCCTATGGACGACAGGGGACTATGGCTACACCTTC. The chain couples TRBV11-2 to TRBJ1-2; 8 bases line up with TRBD1. V shed 5 bases and J 3 bases; nucleotides not matched to a gene: 11. Per the germline V gene, CDR1 is SGHAT and CDR2 is FQNNGV. The CDR3 length is 16 residues.

The chain links TRBV20-1 to TRBJ2-7; the match to TRBD2 covers 10 bases. With V trimmed by 0 bases and J by 3 bases, 11 bases remained unmatched. The V gene's germline CDR1 is DFQATT and CDR2 SNEGSKA (reference sequence). CDR3 length: 17 residues. CDR3: CSARDLAGDSAVYEQYF. The CDR3 DNA sequence: TGCAGTGCTAGAGATCTAGCGGGAGACTCAGCGGTCTACGAGCAGTACTTC.

The V call is TRBV27, the J call TRBJ1-6; possibly TRBD1 for D (6 bases). CDR1 is MNHEY and CDR2 is SMNVEV in the germline V gene (reference sequence). Trimming shortened V by 6 bases and J by 4 bases, and 13 bases separated the two germline ends. This CDR3 has 15 amino acids. CDR3: CASRSPRGYNSPLHF. The CDR3 DNA reads TGTGCCAGCAGGTCACCCAGGGGTTATAATTCACCCCTCCACTTT.

The chain recombines TRBV6-5 with TRBJ2-7, with 8 bases aligning to TRBD1. The V segment lost 0 bases and the J segment 12 bases; nucleotides outside the gene matches: 7. From germline, CDR1 is MNHEY and CDR2 SVGAGI. CDR3 length: 13 residues. The CDR3 DNA follows: TGTGCCAGCAGTTACTCGGAACAGGGGGATCGGTACTTC. It yields the protein CASSYSEQGDRYF.

The chain joins TRBV5-5 to TRBJ2-1; D might be TRBD1 (5 bases). The CDR3 sequence is 13 residues long. V was trimmed by 1 base and J by 10 bases, leaving 12 bases between them. Germline CDR1 is SGHKS and CDR2 is YYEKEE (reference sequence). CDR3 amino acids: CASSLLGEGEQFF. The DNA of the CDR3 is TGTGCCAGCAGCTTGCTAGGGGAAGGGGAGCAGTTCTTC.

This clonotype was seen many times. The gene calls are TRBV10-1 and TRBJ1-1; no clear D gene. Between the trimmed V and J ends, which lost 6 bases and 0 bases, there was a span of 8 bases. The germline CDR1 and CDR2 sequences are WNHNN and SYGVQD (reference sequence). The CDR3 totals 13 residues. CDR3 sequence: CASRQSMNTEAFF. The CDR3 coding sequence is TGCGCCAGCAGGCAAAGCATGAACACTGAAGCTTTCTTT.

The chain has TRBV20-1 and TRBJ2-1, with D uncertain. CDR3 length: 13 residues. The V end lost 7 bases, the J end lost 3 bases, and 13 bases lay between the germline ends. Germline values: CDR1 DFQATT, CDR2 SNEGSKA (reference sequence). The CDR3 region is CSVTGKRYNEQFF. The CDR3, as DNA: TGCAGTGTTACCGGAAAGCGCTACAATGAGCAGTTCTTC.

This chain links TRBV9 with TRBJ2-1, with 9 bases matching TRBD2. Germline values: CDR1 SGDLS, CDR2 YYNGEE. The CDR3 extends over 15 amino acids. Trimming at V came to 2 bases and at J to 5 bases, leaving 5 bases not matched to a gene. The CDR3 DNA reads TGTGCCAGCAGCGTCCTGGGACTAGCCAACAATGAGCAGTTCTTC. This sequence encodes CASSVLGLANNEQFF.

This chain links TRBV20-1 with TRBJ2-2; TRBD1 might be the D (6 bases). Germline values: CDR1 DFQATT, CDR2 SNEGSKA (reference sequence). Trimming stripped 5 bases from V and 7 bases from J, with 11 bases between. The CDR3 sequence is 12 residues long. The CDR3 coding sequence is TGCAGTGCTGGGGGCTTGGGCGGGGAGCTGTTTTTT. Protein product: CSAGGLGGELFF.

This clonotype was observed at least ten times. The rearrangement links TRBV20-1 to TRBJ2-1; the D call may be TRBD1 or TRBD2 (5 bases each). V was clipped by 6 bases and J by 5 bases, with 17 bases between them. Germline V gives CDR1 DFQATT, CDR2 SNEGSKA (reference sequence). The CDR3 has 14 residues. This chain's CDR3 is CSAPARGHDNEQFF. The CDR3 region has the DNA TGCAGTGCCCCCGCTCGGGGCCACGACAATGAGCAGTTCTTC.